One TCR beta chain is described in this entry. CDR3 size: 15 residues. Trimming pared 3 bases from V and 0 bases from J, leaving 12 bases between. These data are taken from a study of blood T cells in healthy people across ages. For the second PCR, which ran for about 7 to 12 cycles, a sample-barcoded 5' primer and a J-beta primer mix were used. MiXCR, run by TCRdb on the 5' RACE reads, gives a single entry per CDR3 protein. This table holds 700,000 or so distinct CDR3 sequences, 22% found once. The rearrangement joins TRBV12-3 or TRBV12-4 to TRBJ2-7; D remains unclear. Sequencing was carried out using blood. This TCR came from a man aged 70-80 years in good health. The CDR3 spells CASSLGIPSSYEQYF. CDR3 sequence (DNA): TGTGCCAGCAGTTTGGGGATACCGAGCTCCTACGAGCAGTACTTC.